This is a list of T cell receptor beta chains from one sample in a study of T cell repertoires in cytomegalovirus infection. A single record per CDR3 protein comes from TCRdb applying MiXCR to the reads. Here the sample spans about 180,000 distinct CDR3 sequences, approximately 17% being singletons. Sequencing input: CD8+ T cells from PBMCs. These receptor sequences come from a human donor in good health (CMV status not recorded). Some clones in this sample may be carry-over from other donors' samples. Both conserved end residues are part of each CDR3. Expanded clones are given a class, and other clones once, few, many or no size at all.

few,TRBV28,CASTGPGTGANVLTF
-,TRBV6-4,CASSGIKNYGYTF
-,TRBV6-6,CANQQENTGELFF
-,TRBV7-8,CASSPWGGRPLEQYF
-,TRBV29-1,CSVEGGDGSNQPQHF
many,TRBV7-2,CASSLGAADYEQYF
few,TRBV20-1,CSARGEPAEAFF
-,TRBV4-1,CASSQGQDLYNEQFF
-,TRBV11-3,CASSLGGGGQFF
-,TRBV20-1,CSARDGHYYEQYF
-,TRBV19,CASSLWDSTYNEQFF
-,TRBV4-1,CASSQPSGGAPDTQYF
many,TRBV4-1,CASSQEYTGELFF
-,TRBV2,CASREFNTEAFF
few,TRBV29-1,CSVVSIRAQYF
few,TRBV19,CASSILDTGGIQYF
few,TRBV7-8,CASSQRRTNYRVDGELFF
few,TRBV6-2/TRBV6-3,CASRDRVTGELFF
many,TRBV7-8,CASSLPLYEQYF
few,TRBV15,CATSPNNGELFF
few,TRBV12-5,CASGPGTANFSNQPQHF
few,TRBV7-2,CASSRTRRDSNQPQHF
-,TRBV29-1,CSVPGQNSYEQYF
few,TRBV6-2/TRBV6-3,CASSPRRLENIQYF
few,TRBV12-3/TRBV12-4,CASRLTGTGPGYTF
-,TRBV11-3,CASSYIRGEQYF
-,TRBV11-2,CASSSRDYGYTF
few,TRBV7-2,CASSYGSSYNEQFF
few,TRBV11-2,CASNRIITGELFF
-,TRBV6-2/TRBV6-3,CASSYRRTENSPLHF
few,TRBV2,CASKDPEQYF
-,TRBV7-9,CASSFRGDQPQHF
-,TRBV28,CASSLTGELNQPQHF
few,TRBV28,CASSGARTDQETQYF
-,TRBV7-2,CASSFPRDMTNTEAFF
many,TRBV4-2,CASSQTANTEAFF
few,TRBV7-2,CASRGQVYGYTF
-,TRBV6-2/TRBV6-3,CASNNRGRNTEAFF
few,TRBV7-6,CASSEGLRQPQHF
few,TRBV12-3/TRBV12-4,CASTLGTSLDTQYF
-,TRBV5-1,CASSFWDFFTDTQYF
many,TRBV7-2,CASSTGQDYGYTF